Following are 32 T cell receptor beta chains from one sample sequenced in a study of blood T cell repertoires in COVID-19. Data came from immunoSEQ multiplex PCR; TCRdb stores just in-frame clones and leaves some out. This sample yields approximately 220,000 clones, of which roughly 86% are seen a single time; around 3.7% belongs to the top ten. Sequencing was performed on PBMCs or T cells enriched from blood (not recorded which). The receptors shown here come from a woman in her 30s with acute COVID-19.

The rearrangement joins TRBV19 to TRBJ2-1; 11 bases match TRBD1. This CDR3 has 15 amino acids. Per germline, CDR1 LNHDA and CDR2 SQIVND (reference sequence). The V and J ends lost 4 bases and 6 bases, in that order; junction bases with no gene match: 5. This chain's CDR3 is CASSTSGTGGNEQFF. The CDR3 DNA sequence: TGTGCCAGTAGTACTTCCGGGACAGGGGGCAATGAGCAGTTCTTC.

The DNA of the CDR3 is TGCAGCGTCGGACAGCGGGGCACTGAAGCTTTCTTT. This translates into CSVGQRGTEAFF. The rearrangement uses TRBV29-1 and TRBJ1-1; TRBD1 might be the D (6 bases). The CDR3 covers 12 residues. Trimming removed 6 bases from V and 4 bases from J, with 12 bases in between. The germline V gene has CDR1 SQVTM and CDR2 ANQGSEA.

The rearrangement uses TRBV7-2 and TRBJ1-2, with TRBD1 identical over 9 bases. The CDR3 is 14 amino acids. Germline CDR1 is SGHTA and CDR2 is FQGNSA. V was clipped by 5 bases and J by 8 bases; unmatched bases: 9. CDR3 nucleotide sequence: TGTGCCAGCAGCGCTGATGGACAGGGGCTAGGCTACACCTTC. This encodes CASSADGQGLGYTF.

The rearrangement uses TRBV7-9 and TRBJ1-5, with D possibly being TRBD1 (6 bases). The CDR3 totals 16 residues. V was trimmed by 8 bases and J by 2 bases, leaving 19 bases between them. Germline loops: CDR1 SEHNR, CDR2 FQNEAQ (reference sequence). CDR3 nucleotides: TGTGCCAGCGCAGCCTCAGGGGAAAGTGGCAATCAGCCCCAGCATTTT. Translation: CASAASGESGNQPQHF. The full variable domain, rest sourced from reference TRBV7-9 and TRBJ1-5, is DTGVSQNPRHKITKRGQNVTFRCDPISEHNRLYWYRQTLGQGPEFLTYFQNEAQLEKSRLLSDRFSAERPKGSFSTLEIQRTEQGDSAMYLCASAASGESGNQPQHFGDGTRLSIL.

V and J are TRBV28 and TRBJ2-1; D not certain. Germline-derived CDR1 and CDR2 are MDHEN and SYDVKM. Trimming took off 6 bases at V and 0 bases at J, with 15 bases between the two ends. This CDR3 contains 16 residues. The CDR3 nucleotides read TGTGCCAGCAGCCCCATCCCAAGGAGCTCCTACAATGAGCAGTTCTTC. Protein product: CASSPIPRSSYNEQFF.

The chain employs TRBV5-5 and TRBJ2-6; D not certain. Looked up from germline, CDR1 is SGHKS and CDR2 is YYEKEE (reference sequence). Deletions cut 7 bases from V and 3 bases from J, with 17 bases between. The CDR3 is 16 amino acids. CDR3 DNA: TGTGCCAGCTTCCAAGACACCCTCATTGGGGCCAACGTCCTGACTTTC. It yields the protein CASFQDTLIGANVLTF.

This sequence joins TRBV28 and TRBJ2-3; D is unclear. V lost 4 bases to trimming and J lost 6 bases, with 5 bases between them. Germline lookup yields CDR1 MDHEN and CDR2 SYDVKM. The CDR3 totals 11 residues. CDR3 residues: CASSSGDTQYF. CDR3 sequence (DNA): TGTGCCAGCAGTTCAGGTGATACGCAGTATTTT.

The chain employs TRBV7-6 and TRBJ1-1; D unresolved. Deletions cut 1 base from V and 1 base from J, with 4 bases between. The CDR3 runs to 13 residues. Germline V lookup: CDR1 SGHVS, CDR2 FNYEAQ. Here the CDR3 DNA reads TGTGCCAGCAGCTTAGGGCAGAACACTGAAGCTTTCTTT. Its translation is CASSLGQNTEAFF. Full variable domain (rest looked up from reference TRBV7-6 and TRBJ1-1): GAGVSQSPRYKVTKRGQDVALRCDPISGHVSLYWYRQALGQGPEFLTYFNYEAQQDKSGLPNDRFSAERPEGSISTLTIQRTEQRDSAMYRCASSLGQNTEAFFGQGTRLTVV.

This chain uses TRBV7-2 with TRBJ2-3; 10 bases agree with TRBD1. V dropped 8 bases and J dropped 4; count of bases not matched to a gene: 6. This CDR3 contains 14 residues. Germline CDR1 is SGHTA and CDR2 is FQGNSA. DNA of the CDR3: TGTGCCAGCCAGAGACAGGGGGCCGCAGATACGCAGTATTTT. Amino acids: CASQRQGAADTQYF.

The rearrangement joins TRBV9 to TRBJ2-3, with a tentative D call TRBD2 (5 bases). The V gene's germline CDR1 is SGDLS and CDR2 YYNGEE. The CDR3 has 16 residues. Trimming cost V 3 bases and J 5 bases, with 19 bases left between them. CDR3 in amino acids: CASSGQITRGIDTQYF. CDR3 DNA sequence: TGTGCCAGCAGCGGCCAGATAACTAGAGGGATAGATACGCAGTATTTT. Full variable domain (rest looked up from reference TRBV9 and TRBJ2-3): DSGVTQTPKHLITATGQRVTLRCSPRSGDLSVYWYQQSLDQGLQFLIQYYNGEERAKGNILERFSAQQFPDLHSELNLSSLELGDSALYFCASSGQITRGIDTQYFGPGTRLTVL.

V usage is TRBV5-5 and J usage is TRBJ2-5, with 12 bases matching TRBD2. The trim removed 3 bases at V and 0 bases at J, leaving 9 bases unmatched. Germline V lookup: CDR1 SGHKS, CDR2 YYEKEE (reference sequence). The CDR3 has 18 residues. CDR3 bases: TGTGCCAGCAGCTATCTCCTAGCGGGGGGGTTTTACCAAGAGACCCAGTACTTC. Its protein product is CASSYLLAGGFYQETQYF.

The DNA of the CDR3 is TGTGCCAGCAGCTTGCCGACAGGGGGTCGGACCGGGGAGCTGTTTTTT. Amino acid sequence: CASSLPTGGRTGELFF. This chain links TRBV5-6 with TRBJ2-2, with 9 bases aligning to TRBD1. The CDR3 loop spans 16 amino acids. Germline lookup yields CDR1 SGHDT and CDR2 YYEEEE. V gave up 1 base and J gave up 5 bases; unmatched junction bases: 6.

CDR3 protein: CASSPTGSPLHF. The CDR3 DNA reads as TGTGCCAGTAGCCCGACAGGATCACCCCTCCACTTT. The genes are TRBV19 and TRBJ1-6; TRBD1 is a possible D gene (6 bases). The CDR3 runs to 12 residues. V dropped 6 bases and J dropped 10 bases, with 10 bases sitting between them. CDR1 and CDR2 from the germline V gene are LNHDA and SQIVND (reference sequence).

The rearrangement uses TRBV2 and TRBJ1-2; the D gene is possibly TRBD1 (6 bases). From germline, CDR1 is SNHLY and CDR2 FYNNEI. V was trimmed by 6 bases and J by 1 base, leaving 12 bases between them. The CDR3 has 14 residues. The CDR3 is CASRSLQGNYGYTF. CDR3 sequence (DNA): TGTGCCAGCAGATCCCTACAGGGTAACTATGGCTACACCTTC.

The gene calls are TRBV25-1 and TRBJ2-7, with a tentative D call TRBD2 (5 bases). The CDR3 consists of 11 residues. Per germline, CDR1 MGHDK and CDR2 SYGVNS. The CDR3 loop reads CAAEGTYEQYF. The CDR3 DNA sequence: TGTGCGGCAGAGGGCACCTACGAGCAGTACTTC.

The genes are TRBV6-5 and TRBJ1-5; D might be TRBD1 (6 bases). This CDR3 spans 14 amino acids. Germline V gives CDR1 MNHEY, CDR2 SVGAGI. V shed 6 bases and J shed 3 bases, with 12 bases lying between them. The DNA of the CDR3 is TGTGCCAGCAGGACCGGACAGTCCAATCAGCCCCAGCATTTT. Protein: CASRTGQSNQPQHF.

This chain connects TRBV5-1 to TRBJ1-3, with D hard to call. Trimming stripped 0 bases from V and 0 bases from J, with 7 bases between. CDR1 is SGHRS and CDR2 is YFSETQ in the germline V gene. This CDR3 is built from 15 residues. DNA of the CDR3: TGCGCCAGCAGCTTGGCGGTAAGCTCTGGAAACACCATATATTTT. It is translated as CASSLAVSSGNTIYF.

The chain is built from TRBV18 and TRBJ1-6, with D possibly matching TRBD1 (6 bases). The V and J ends lost 5 bases and 10 bases respectively, with 12 bases between them. The V gene's germline CDR1 is KGHSH and CDR2 LQKENI. There are 13 residues in the CDR3. CDR3 in amino acids: CASSAGVGSPLHF. In DNA form, the CDR3 reads TGTGCCAGCTCAGCAGGGGTGGGATCACCCCTCCACTTT.

The chain couples TRBV6-2 or TRBV6-3 to TRBJ1-2, with 9 bases matching TRBD1. CDR1 and CDR2 (germline): MNHEY, SVGEGT. The CDR3 length is 15 residues. V was clipped by 11 bases and J by 4 bases; unmatched bases: 14. CDR3 DNA sequence: TGTGCCTGCACCCCCAGGGACAGGGAGTCCTATGGCTACACCTTC. Its translation is CACTPRDRESYGYTF.

The chain carries TRBV28 and TRBJ2-7; no reliable D call. The V gene lost 0 bases and the J gene lost 0 bases, with 9 bases spanning the gap. Germline loops: CDR1 MDHEN, CDR2 SYDVKM. This CDR3 is built from 15 residues. The CDR3 here is CASSLWRLRSYEQYF. The CDR3 DNA reads TGTGCCAGCAGTTTATGGCGGTTACGCTCCTACGAGCAGTACTTC.

The V and J genes are TRBV9 and TRBJ2-5, with D perhaps TRBD2 (5 bases). CDR3 size: 17 residues. Germline CDR1 is SGDLS and CDR2 is YYNGEE. V lost 0 bases, J lost 5 bases, and 20 bases lay in between. The CDR3 sequence is CASSVGGSGGSTETQYF. CDR3 bases: TGTGCCAGCAGCGTAGGCGGCTCTGGCGGGTCTACGGAGACCCAGTACTTC.

This chain links TRBV3-1 (or the pseudogene TRBV3-2) with TRBJ2-7; TRBD1 agrees at 7 bases. The germline gives CDR1 LGHDT, CDR2 YNNKEL (reference sequence). The CDR3 totals 15 residues. The junction had 9 bases not matched to a gene; V was cut back by 1 base and J by 6 bases. The CDR3 here is CASSQVSYRGSEQYF. The CDR3 DNA reads as TGTGCCAGCAGCCAAGTCTCCTACAGGGGAAGCGAGCAGTACTTC.

The gene calls are TRBV5-4 and TRBJ2-7; 8 nucleotides align to TRBD2. The V segment lost 4 bases and the J segment 3 bases; nucleotides outside the gene matches: 9. CDR3 size: 15 residues. The V gene's germline CDR1 is SGHNT and CDR2 YYREEE (reference sequence). CDR3 in DNA: TGTGCCAGCAGCGTGCAGCGGGGGCCTTTCTACGAGCAGTACTTC. This codes for CASSVQRGPFYEQYF.

The chain is built from TRBV7-2 and TRBJ1-4; D not resolved. Germline lookup yields CDR1 SGHTA and CDR2 FQGNSA. This CDR3 spans 14 amino acids. Between the trimmed V and J ends, which lost 2 bases and 2 bases, there was a span of 6 bases. CDR3 sequence: CASSLYSTNEKLFF. Written as DNA, the CDR3 is TGTGCCAGCAGCTTATACAGTACTAATGAAAAACTGTTTTTT. Filled out from reference TRBV7-2 and TRBJ1-4, the complete variable domain reads GAGVSQSPSNKVTEKGKDVELRCDPISGHTALYWYRQSLGQGLEFLIYFQGNSAPDKSGLPSDRFSAERTGGSVSTLTIQRTQQEDSAVYLCASSLYSTNEKLFFGSGTQLSVL.

The rearrangement uses TRBV5-1 and TRBJ2-1; 8 bases fit TRBD1. CDR3 length: 15 amino acids. Germline values: CDR1 SGHRS, CDR2 YFSETQ. Trimming removed 3 bases from V and 3 bases from J; junction bases left unmatched: 5. The CDR3, as DNA: TGCGCCAGCAGCTCACAGGGGGGTGACTACAATGAGCAGTTCTTC. Its translation is CASSSQGGDYNEQFF.

This chain links TRBV29-1 with TRBJ2-3, with TRBD2 identical over 9 bases. The junction had 7 bases not matched to a gene; V was cut back by 4 bases and J by 2 bases. The length of the CDR3 is 15 residues. Germline CDR1 is SQVTM and CDR2 is ANQGSEA. The CDR3 loop is CSVAASGIPTDTQYF. CDR3 DNA sequence: TGCAGCGTTGCTGCTAGCGGGATCCCCACAGATACGCAGTATTTT.

The chain employs TRBV5-1 and TRBJ2-3; 10 bases agree with TRBD2. CDR3 length: 14 residues. V lost 2 bases to trimming and J lost 5 bases; unmatched junction nucleotides: 2. Germline V gene lookup returns CDR1 SGHRS and CDR2 YFSETQ. The CDR3 region is CASSLAGGQDTQYF. The CDR3 DNA reads TGCGCCAGCAGCTTAGCGGGGGGGCAAGATACGCAGTATTTT. Looking up the rest from reference TRBV5-1 and TRBJ2-3 gives the full variable domain: KAGVTQTPRYLIKTRGQQVTLSCSPISGHRSVSWYQQTPGQGLQFLFEYFSETQRNKGNFPGRFSGRQFSNSRSEMNVSTLELGDSALYLCASSLAGGQDTQYFGPGTRLTVL.

The gene calls are TRBV2 and TRBJ2-7; 10 nucleotides match TRBD1. The CDR3 extends over 14 amino acids. Looked up from germline, CDR1 is SNHLY and CDR2 is FYNNEI. V was pared by 10 bases and J by 2 bases, with 8 bases of the junction left unmatched. This CDR3 reads CATNPGTGAYEQYF. CDR3 sequence (DNA): TGTGCCACCAACCCCGGGACAGGGGCCTACGAGCAGTACTTC. The whole variable domain, filled in from reference TRBV2 and TRBJ2-7, reads EPEVTQTPSHQVTQMGQEVILRCVPISNHLYFYWYRQILGQKVEFLVSFYNNEISEKSEIFDDQFSVERPDGSNFTLKIRSTKLEDSAMYFCATNPGTGAYEQYFGPGTRLTVT.

V gene TRBV10-1 combines with J gene TRBJ2-7, with D perhaps TRBD2 (5 bases). The CDR3 has 12 amino acids. Germline V CDR1 and CDR2: WNHNN, SYGVQD (reference sequence). The V end was cut by 5 bases, the J end by 9 bases, with 14 bases between. As DNA, the CDR3 is TGCGCCAGCAGTTTTGACCGGGGTAGGCAGTACTTC. As protein: CASSFDRGRQYF.

V gene TRBV3-1 (or the pseudogene TRBV3-2) combines with J gene TRBJ1-2, with TRBD1 matching 8 bases. Trimming at V came to 7 bases and at J to 7 bases, leaving 14 bases not matched to a gene. CDR1 is LGHDT and CDR2 is YNNKEL in the germline V gene (reference sequence). The CDR3 loop spans 15 amino acids. CDR3 sequence reads: CASTPGDRGKGGYTF. The CDR3 DNA sequence: TGTGCCAGCACCCCAGGAGACAGGGGAAAGGGTGGCTACACCTTC.

J is TRBJ1-2 and V is TRBV4-3; 7 nucleotides match TRBD1. V lost 2 bases, J lost 3 bases, and 3 bases stayed unmatched. This CDR3 region has 14 residues. Germline V gene sequence: CDR1 LGHNA, CDR2 YSLEER. CDR3: CASSQRTGDYGYTF. The CDR3 DNA is TGCGCCAGCAGCCAAAGAACAGGGGACTATGGCTACACCTTC.

This chain links TRBV6-5 with TRBJ1-6, with TRBD1 identical over 9 bases. The V segment lost 8 bases and the J segment 7 bases; nucleotides outside the gene matches: 3. This CDR3 is 13 amino acids long. Per germline, CDR1 MNHEY and CDR2 SVGAGI. The CDR3 nucleotides are TGTGCCAGCGCGACAGGGGGAAATTCACCCCTCCACTTT. Its translation: CASATGGNSPLHF.